This is a list of T cell receptor beta chains from one sample in a study of control samples from healthy donors and cancer patients. TCRdb keeps only in-frame clones here, not all; method: immunoSEQ multiplex PCR. Seen here are about 180,000 clones, around 90% observed once, and the top ten hold roughly 1.5%. The source material was blood. All receptors come from a woman aged 45-59 years in good health. Each CDR3 is given with its conserved first and last residue. Fields, in order: J gene, D gene, V gene, clone size, CDR3 DNA, CDR3 protein. The D gene is left open where the match is weak. Size tells how often a clone was seen (once, few, many) or the class of an expanded clone, and some rows leave it out.

TRBJ1-1 . TRBV28 . TGTGCCAGCAGTCGGGAGACTGAAGCTTTCTTT CASSRETEAFF
TRBJ1-2 . TRBV2 . TGTGCCAGCAGTGAAGGCAGGGCTACATTCTATGGCTACACCTTC CASSEGRATFYGYTF
TRBJ1-6 TRBD1 TRBV9 . TGTGCCAGCAGCGAGAGGACAGGGGGTATTTCACCCCTCCACTTT CASSERTGGISPLHF
TRBJ1-5 . TRBV30 . TGTGCCTGGAGTGTACTGGGGGGCTATCAGCCCCAGCATTTT CAWSVLGGYQPQHF
TRBJ2-3 . TRBV28 . TGTGCCAGCAGTTTAACAGGTCCAATCACTACAGATACGCAGTATTTT CASSLTGPITTDTQYF
TRBJ1-1 . TRBV16 . TGTGCCAGCAGCCATATGAGGAGGGAGACTGAAGCTTTCTTT CASSHMRRETEAFF
TRBJ2-7 . TRBV9 . TGTGCCAGCAGCACAGGACAGTCCTCCTACGAGCAGTACTTC CASSTGQSSYEQYF
TRBJ1-2 . TRBV5-4 once TGTGCCAGCAGCTTGGGGGGATGGGGCTATGGCTACACCTTC CASSLGGWGYGYTF
TRBJ2-2 . TRBV3-1/TRBV3-2 . TGTGCCAGCAGCCCGCCGGGTCTCCTCCGGGATACCGGGGAGCTGTTTTTT CASSPPGLLRDTGELFF
TRBJ2-2 TRBD1 TRBV10-3 . TGTGCCATCAGCGAGCGGACAGGCTTTACCGGGGAGCTGTTTTTT CAISERTGFTGELFF
TRBJ2-3 TRBD2 TRBV10-3 . TGTGCCATCAGGCCGGGTAGCGGGAGAGCAGATACGCAGTATTTT CAIRPGSGRADTQYF
TRBJ1-1 . TRBV25-1 . TGTGCCAGCAGTGTGCGGGGGATGAACACTGAAGCTTTCTTT CASSVRGMNTEAFF
TRBJ2-1 TRBD2 TRBV27 . TGTGCTAGCGGGAGGTCCTACAATGAGCAGTTCTTC CASGRSYNEQFF
TRBJ1-6 . TRBV7-2 . TGTGCCAGCAACACTCAGGGGATCAATTCACCCCTCCACTTT CASNTQGINSPLHF
TRBJ1-6 . TRBV30 . TGTGCCTGGAGTACAGGGTCCAGGAACCTCCACTTT CAWSTGSRNLHF
TRBJ2-7 . TRBV4-1 . TGCGCCAGCAGCCAAGAAGGGGGTTACAACGAGCAGTACTTC CASSQEGGYNEQYF
TRBJ1-1 . TRBV7-9 . TGTGCCAGCAGCTTTTCCATGAACACTGAAGCTTTCTTT CASSFSMNTEAFF
TRBJ1-1 . TRBV7-9 . TGTGCCAGCAGCAGATCGACAGGACGAAGTGGTGAAGCTTTCTTT CASSRSTGRSGEAFF
TRBJ1-5 . TRBV6-4 . TGTGCCAGCAGCCACGGTATTAATCAGCCCCAGCATTTT CASSHGINQPQHF
TRBJ2-1 TRBD2 TRBV19 . TGTGCCAGTAGTATCTCCGGACTAGTGGCCTACAATGAGCAGTTCTTC CASSISGLVAYNEQFF
TRBJ2-7 TRBD1 TRBV11-2 . TGTGCCAGCAGCCGGGACAGGGTCATCTACGAGCAGTACTTC CASSRDRVIYEQYF
TRBJ2-5 TRBD2 TRBV5-4 . TGTGCCAGCAGCGAACGGACTAGCGGGAGGGGTGAGGAGACCCAGTACTTC CASSERTSGRGEETQYF